This entry concerns a single T cell receptor (beta chain). Its target is unknown. Sequenced material consisted of expressed TCRB transcripts (all of the isolated RNA was reverse transcribed). TCRdb's copy holds only in-frame clones and misses some; the assay was immunoSEQ multiplex PCR. The sample records approximately 280,000 clones, 15% being singletons. The entry originates in a study of beta chain features in type 1 diabetes. At the level of the study: Patients and healthy donors were similar in age, gender and cell yields. Study-level points and caveats: Across all four CD4+ subsets, people with type 1 diabetes showed modestly shorter TCRB CDR3s. Cells with high TCR expression could be over-represented when cDNA is sequenced.

The CDR3 contains 16 residues. Between the trimmed V and J ends, which lost 2 bases and 6 bases, there was a span of 17 bases. Germline V gives CDR1 MNHEY, CDR2 SVGAGI. The sequencing input was naive CD4+ T cells from blood. The chain links TRBV6-5 to TRBJ1-5; maybe TRBD1 (5 bases). The receptor comes from a man between 18 and 29 years old with type 1 diabetes. The CDR3 DNA is TGTGCCAGCAGTTACACGCTGGCTAACGGGGGTCAGCCCCAGCATTTT. The encoded protein is CASSYTLANGGQPQHF.